This section outlines one T cell receptor beta chain sequence together with its context. The source of the sample is a study of blood T cell repertoires in COVID-19. Study background: COVID-19 samples, acute and convalescent, were from the United States, Italy and Spain. From T cells, B-cell-depleted T cells, or PBMCs came the material, which was cDNA or gDNA.

Study processing details: Reference gene primer amplification gave nucleated cell count estimates. Sequencing used immunoSEQ multiplex PCR; TCRdb keeps in-frame clones, though not all of them. The D gene and trimming were derived from the DNA, and the V and J assignments and clone size from that table. The repertoire holds roughly 140,000 clones, with around 79% as singletons. CDR3 length equals 13 residues. CDR1 is MNHEY and CDR2 is SVGAGI in the germline V gene. Trimming took 5 bases from V and 8 from J; bases not matched to a gene: 5. V usage is TRBV6-5 and J usage is TRBJ1-2, with 10 bases lining up with TRBD1. This TCR came from a middle-aged man with active or convalescent COVID-19. What was sequenced was peripheral blood. The CDR3: CASSRDRGEGYTF. In DNA, the CDR3 is TGTGCCAGCAGTCGGGACAGGGGAGAAGGCTACACCTTC.